The clone carrying this T cell receptor (beta chain) was recorded a few times. TRAV- and TRBV-specific primers, spanning alpha and beta chains, primed first-strand cDNA. The PCR that amplified TCRs ran for around 20 cycles, relying on a constant-region primer and a V-primer adapter. One entry per CDR3 protein, called by TCRdb with MiXCR from the reads. The table records about 30,000 distinct CDR3 sequences, under 55% of them present only once. These data originate in a study of low-dose radiotherapy and immunotherapy resistance in tumors. In the study overall: Both drugs were delivered intravenously to patients (nivolumab 240 mg every two weeks and ipilimumab 1 mg/kg every six weeks).

Time point denoted: after trial treatment. Noted treatment: LDRT plus nivolumab, ipilimumab, low-dose cyclophosphamide and aspirin (RACIN trial). V shed 2 bases, J shed 7 bases, and the junction held 0 bases outside the gene matches. The length of the CDR3 is 14 residues. The V and J genes are TRBV12-3 or TRBV12-4 and TRBJ2-1; 12 bases line up with TRBD2. This sequence was found in a male donor with gallbladder cancer. Sample: PBMCs, taken after low-dose radiotherapy plus immunotherapy. CDR3 residues: CASSLLAGGNEQFF. The CDR3 DNA follows: TGTGCCAGCAGTTTACTAGCGGGGGGGAATGAGCAGTTCTTC.